These 23 T cell receptor beta chains came from one sample sequenced in a study of tumor and adjacent non-tumor tissue in lung cancer. No cell sorting was done before RNA was extracted from the tissue. TCRbeta libraries were built with three rounds of nested PCR, modified from ARM-PCR. TCRdb analysed the multiplex PCR reads with MiXCR anew, one entry per CDR3 protein. The sample consists of 55,000 to 70,000 distinct CDR3 sequences, 50% to 60% of them appearing once. The sample comprised lung tumor tissue. Receptors originate from a man aged 50-60 years with non-small cell lung cancer.

Concerning this clonotype itself: The junction does not match germline at one end; this may be a read error. The V gene is TRBV28, the J gene TRBJ2-3; 8 bases line up with TRBD2. The CDR3 spans 11 residues. The germline V gene has CDR1 MDHEN and CDR2 SYDVKM. The CDR3 protein is CVAGNTDKQYF. The CDR3 nucleotides read TGTGTAGCGGGGAACACAGATAAGCAGTATTTT.

The sample holds one count of this clonotype. This sequence joins TRBV24-1 and TRBJ2-1, with D tentatively TRBD1 (5 bases). The CDR3 runs to 13 residues. V was cut by 12 bases and J by 7 bases, with 18 bases left in between. The V gene's germline CDR1 is KGHDR and CDR2 SFDVKD. This chain's CDR3 is CAAGSDTKNEQFF. The CDR3 DNA follows: TGTGCCGCCGGCTCGGACACTAAAAATGAGCAGTTCTTC.

Concerning this clonotype itself: A read error may produce the germline difference seen at one junction end. The rearrangement joins TRBV4-1 to TRBJ2-5; TRBD2 matches 9 bases. The CDR3 sequence is 15 residues long. Germline CDR1 reads MGHRA; CDR2 reads YSYEKL. CDR3 residues: CASSFRRERGETKYF. The CDR3 DNA sequence: TGCGCCAGCAGCTTCCGCCGGGAGCGGGGGGAGACCAAGTACTTC.

This clonotype has at least ten counts. This chain links TRBV5-1 with TRBJ2-7; unclear D gene. The germline V gene has CDR1 SGHRS and CDR2 YFSETQ. The CDR3 contains 14 residues. V was trimmed by 0 bases and J by 2 bases, leaving 9 bases between them. The CDR3 sequence is CASSLVVSPYEQYF. CDR3 sequence (DNA): TGCGCCAGCAGCTTGGTAGTCTCTCCCTACGAGCAGTACTTC. The variable domain in full, completed from reference TRBV5-1 and TRBJ2-7, reads KAGVTQTPRYLIKTRGQQVTLSCSPISGHRSVSWYQQTPGQGLQFLFEYFSETQRNKGNFPGRFSGRQFSNSRSEMNVSTLELGDSALYLCASSLVVSPYEQYFGPGTRLTVT.

This clonotype was seen many times. The J gene is TRBJ2-2, the V gene TRBV7-9; no clear D. V was cut by 8 bases and J by 6 bases, with 7 bases left in between. Germline V gene data show CDR1 as SEHNR and CDR2 as FQNEAQ (reference sequence). The CDR3 is 11 amino acids. CDR3 nucleotide sequence: TGTGCCAGCGGCCCTTCCGGGGAGCTGTTTTTT. Its protein product is CASGPSGELFF.

In its sample, this clonotype was seen many times. The J gene is TRBJ1-1, the V gene TRBV10-2; TRBD1 matches at 9 bases. J was trimmed by 2 bases and V by 2 bases; bases with no gene match: 3. The CDR3 totals 15 residues. Germline V gene lookup returns CDR1 WSHSY and CDR2 SAAADI. In DNA, the CDR3 is TGCGCCAGCAGTGAGCTGGACAGGGGTAACACTGAAGCTTTCTTT. It translates to CASSELDRGNTEAFF.

The V call is TRBV6-1, the J call TRBJ2-5; D ambiguous. CDR3 length: 15 residues. Trimming removed 5 bases from V and 0 bases from J, with 13 bases in between. Germline loops: CDR1 MNHNS, CDR2 SASEGT. The CDR3 DNA sequence: TGTGCCAGCAGTTGTACCTGGAACAACCAAGAGACCCAGTACTTC. Encoded protein: CASSCTWNNQETQYF.

Notes on this clonotype: The junction shows a germline mismatch at one end, possibly a read error. The genes are TRBV6-5 and TRBJ1-1, with D tentatively TRBD1 (6 bases). CDR1 and CDR2 (germline): MNHEY, SVGAGI. This CDR3 is built from 16 residues. The CDR3 protein is CVSSYSRGAMNTEVFF. CDR3 coding DNA: TGTGTCAGCAGTTACTCGAGGGGGGCCATGAACACTGAAGTTTTCTTT.

This clonotype was seen many times. The chain combines TRBV4-1 with TRBJ2-3; 12 bases are a match to TRBD2. Trimming cost V 1 base and J 6 bases; bases outside gene matches: 8. Germline V gene sequence: CDR1 MGHRA, CDR2 YSYEKL. CDR3 size: 17 residues. The CDR3 protein is CASSQGWTSGVMDTQYF. The CDR3 DNA is TGCGCCAGCAGCCAAGGGTGGACTAGCGGGGTGATGGATACGCAGTATTTT.

This clonotype was recorded at least ten times. The chain couples TRBV12-3 or TRBV12-4 to TRBJ1-1; the match to TRBD1 covers 9 bases. CDR3 length: 16 amino acids. V shed 5 bases, J shed 11 bases, and the junction held 18 bases outside the gene matches. The CDR3 coding sequence is TGTGCCAGCAGTCAATCTCACGGACAGGGGACGTCGTTTGCTTTCTTT. Translated, it gives CASSQSHGQGTSFAFF.

In its sample, this clonotype was seen a few times. This clone may be a read error of a much larger clone one base away. This chain uses TRBV4-1 with TRBJ1-5, with D maybe TRBD1 (5 bases). This CDR3 comprises 15 residues. Germline assignment: CDR1 MGHRA and CDR2 YSYEKL. The CDR3 sequence: CASGQVEQGHQPQHF. CDR3 nucleotide sequence: TGCGCCAGCGGCCAAGTGGAGCAGGGACATCAGCCCCAGCATTTT.

The chain links TRBV4-2 to TRBJ1-6; D perhaps matches TRBD1 (6 bases). The CDR3 totals 18 residues. CDR1 LGHNA and CDR2 YNFKEQ come from the germline V gene. With 1 base removed from V and 8 bases from J, the gap between germline ends came to 21 bases. The CDR3 is CASSQVVLQQGAHSPLHF. The CDR3 region has the DNA TGTGCCAGCAGCCAAGTGGTCCTGCAACAGGGAGCCCATTCACCCCTCCACTTT.

The V gene is TRBV10-3, the J gene TRBJ2-5, with TRBD1 matching 8 bases. Trimming removed 0 bases from V and 4 bases from J; junction bases left unmatched: 4. Germline V gene data show CDR1 as ENHRY and CDR2 as SYGVKD. The CDR3 loop spans 15 amino acids. The CDR3 here is CAISESSRGLETQYF. The CDR3 DNA follows: TGTGCCATCAGTGAGTCAAGCAGGGGGCTAGAGACCCAGTACTTC.

V is TRBV5-1 and J is TRBJ1-5, with unresolved D. CDR1 is SGHRS and CDR2 is YFSETQ in the germline V gene. CDR3 length: 13 amino acids. Trimming removed 2 bases at V and 9 bases at J, with 12 bases between. The CDR3 DNA is TGCGCCAGCAGCTTATGGGCGGGTCGGCCCCAGCATTTT. It yields the protein CASSLWAGRPQHF.

In the case of this clonotype: Sequence at one end of the junction differs from germline and may be a read error. This chain joins TRBV4-1 and TRBJ2-6; TRBD1 or TRBD2 may be the D gene (5 bases each). Looked up from germline, CDR1 is MGHRA and CDR2 is YSYEKL. The CDR3 covers 18 residues. The CDR3 DNA sequence: TGCGCCAGCAGCCTTGGACCATTCATCCTCTCTGGGACCAACGTCTTGACTTTC. Its translation: CASSLGPFILSGTNVLTF.

Points on this clonotype: With a much larger clone just one base away, this may be a read error. V gene TRBV30 combines with J gene TRBJ2-7; 10 bases fit TRBD2. V lost 2 bases, J lost 2 bases, and 3 bases stayed unmatched. Looked up from germline, CDR1 is GTSNPN and CDR2 is SVGIG (reference sequence). The CDR3 is made up of 14 amino acids. CDR3 sequence reads: CAWSPGTSAYEQYF. The CDR3 nucleotides read TGTGCCTGGAGTCCCGGGACTAGCGCCTACGAGCAGTACTTC.

The rearrangement uses TRBV30 and TRBJ2-2; the D gene is possibly TRBD2 (5 bases). CDR3 length: 14 residues. V dropped 3 bases and J dropped 0 bases, with 8 bases sitting between them. Germline lookup yields CDR1 GTSNPN and CDR2 SVGIG (reference sequence). The CDR3 DNA reads TGTGCCTGGAGCGTCGGGGCGAACACCGGGGAGCTGTTTTTT. Protein sequence: CAWSVGANTGELFF.

Notes on this clonotype: This may be a read error: a much more frequent sequence differs by one nucleotide. V is TRBV4-2 and J is TRBJ1-5; D unresolved. The V end was cut by 0 bases, the J end by 5 bases, with 14 bases between. The germline V gene encodes CDR1 LGHNA and CDR2 YNFKEQ. The length of the CDR3 is 16 residues. The CDR3 nucleotides read TGTGCCAGCAGCCAAGATGCGGGAACATTTCATCAGCCCCAGCATTTT. This codes for CASSQDAGTFHQPQHF.

This clonotype was picked up one time. Sequence at one end of the junction differs from germline and may be a read error. The V call is TRBV10-3, the J call TRBJ2-5, with 11 bases lining up with TRBD1. The CDR3 covers 14 residues. The V gene's germline CDR1 is ENHRY and CDR2 SYGVKD. This CDR3 reads CTIRRGQGGEAQYF. Here the CDR3 DNA reads TGTACCATCAGGAGGGGACAGGGGGGAGAGGCCCAGTACTTC.

This clonotype has at least ten counts. The rearrangement uses TRBV4-1 and TRBJ2-3; the D gene could be TRBD1 or TRBD2 (5 bases each). Germline V gene data show CDR1 as MGHRA and CDR2 as YSYEKL. Trimming removed 0 bases at V and 4 bases at J, with 17 bases between. This CDR3 has 17 residues. Here the CDR3 reads CASSQDRGWGPPDTQYF. Written as DNA, the CDR3 is TGCGCCAGCAGCCAAGATCGGGGATGGGGCCCCCCAGATACGCAGTATTTT.

Details on this clonotype: A read error is possible here, since a much larger clone lies one base away. The rearrangement uses TRBV2 and TRBJ1-6; 7 bases are a match to TRBD1. The CDR3 has 13 residues. In germline, CDR1 is SNHLY, CDR2 FYNNEI. The CDR3 loop is CVSAGQGDSPLHF. The CDR3 DNA is TGTGTCAGCGCCGGGCAGGGGGATTCACCCCTCCACTTT.

To note about this clonotype: Given a much more abundant clone one base away, this may be a read error. This chain connects TRBV4-1 to TRBJ2-3; 9 positions agree with TRBD2. The V gene's germline CDR1 is MGHRA and CDR2 YSYEKL. CDR3 length: 16 amino acids. The CDR3 sequence is CASSQTPRGGTGTQYF. CDR3 DNA sequence: TGCGCCAGCAGCCAGACCCCGCGGGGGGGCACAGGTACGCAGTATTTT.

A remark on this clonotype: A much larger clone differs by one base, so this may be a read error. The chain uses TRBV10-3 and TRBJ2-5, with TRBD1 identical over 8 bases. The CDR3 contains 14 residues. V was clipped by 4 bases and J by 4 bases; unmatched bases: 5. Germline CDR1 ENHRY, CDR2 SYGVKD. The CDR3 bases are TGTGCCATCAGTGTGGGACAGGATACAGAGACCCAGTACTTC. The encoded protein is CAISVGQDTETQYF.